This T cell receptor (beta chain) was retrieved from a study of cytomegalovirus exposure and HLA in healthy donors (dated by TCRdb to about 2017). With respect to the entire study: According to a later analysis, one platform produced both the 120 validation repertoires and the 720 or so repertoires of the first cohort. A separate validation cohort of approximately 120 different subjects was used in addition to the approximately 700-subject first cohort. The study combined high-throughput TCR immunosequencing, statistical association of individual TCRs with disease status, and machine learning to predict cytomegalovirus infection status. The study aimed to test whether cataloging public T cell receptors could reveal signatures of past pathogen exposure.

The CDR3, cysteine through phenylalanine, is 14 amino acids long. The read is trimmed to its CDR3 DNA, 42 bases read in frame from base 1. CDR1 and CDR2 (SEHNR, FQNEAQ) derive from the germline V gene (reference sequence). V is shortened by 3 bases, J by 5 bases, and the region joining them spans 13 bases. About this clone: Its antigen has not been determined. No much larger clone exists at a distance of one base, and base qualities are not known.

The donors belonged to the validation cohort of around 120 subjects, which was separate from the roughly 700-subject first cohort. On the study overall, not on this receptor specifically: The study listed 164 TCR beta chains as associated with cytomegalovirus. Across donors, most TCR sequences were observed very rarely, whereas some public TCRs were present in many individuals. The classifier was reported to diagnose cytomegalovirus status with high specificity and sensitivity in both the original cohort and the validation cohort. Subsequent analysis determined that TCRs grouped into clusters in the first cohort also showed a tendency toward co-occurrence across the roughly 110 validation repertoires, and roughly 94% of cluster scores exceeded 0. In vitro tests confirmed that a few of the cytomegalovirus-associated TCR beta chains recognize cytomegalovirus antigens. All 120 or so repertoires were used to score co-occurrence in the validation cohort in a later analysis, because that analysis had no HLA typing for the cohort. The authors suggested that the approach could potentially be extended to other disease states and immunological phenotypes.

The library was built by means of the immunoSEQ multiplex PCR assay. On the authors' methods: A statistical classification framework was developed to diagnose cytomegalovirus status using the catalog of TCR beta chain sequences. In its TCRdb copy, this immuneACCESS table keeps in-frame sequences only and misses some clones. Where compared with another copy, unresolved V genes explain less than half of these, and the others have no known cause. V, J and clone size are those of that table, while D and trimming were read from the DNA. This sample comprises about 98,000 clones, about 90% of them detected only once. Around 6.3% of the sample rests with the top ten.

This sequence uses TRBV7-9 and TRBJ1-2; tentative D gene TRBD1, with 5 bases matching. Source material: PBMCs. The source is a man aged 18 to 29 in good health and CMV-seropositive. DNA sequence: TGTGCCAGCAGCTTCGGTCAGGGCCAATATGGCTACACCTTC. The resulting protein is CASSFGQGQYGYTF. With the portions outside the CDR3 filled from the reference TRBV7-9 and TRBJ1-2 genes, the complete variable region becomes DTGVSQNPRHKITKRGQNVTFRCDPISEHNRLYWYRQTLGQGPEFLTYFQNEAQLEKSRLLSDRFSAERPKGSFSTLEIQRTEQGDSAMYLCASSFGQGQYGYTFGSGTRLTVV.